These 10 T cell receptor beta chains share one sample of origin, sequenced in a study of blood T cells in healthy people across ages. A J-beta primer mix and a sample-barcoded 5' primer were used in a second PCR of roughly 6 to 12 cycles. TCRdb passed the 5' RACE reads through MiXCR, listing each CDR3 protein once. Here the sample spans hundreds of thousands of distinct CDR3 sequences, 25% to 30% being singletons. Sequencing was performed on blood. All receptors derive from a woman older than 75 in good health.

This clonotype was recorded a few times. The V gene is TRBV20-1, the J gene TRBJ2-7; D unclear. V lost 8 bases to trimming and J lost 7 bases, with 24 bases between them. The germline V gene has CDR1 DFQATT and CDR2 SNEGSKA (reference sequence). The CDR3 sequence is 14 residues long. The CDR3 protein is CSSTNAQSLYEQYF. CDR3 DNA sequence: TGCAGTTCTACAAATGCCCAGTCCCTATATGAGCAGTACTTC.

V usage is TRBV6-5 and J usage is TRBJ1-3; TRBD1 agrees at 7 bases. V lost 0 bases and J lost 3; bases outside the gene matches: 2. CDR3 length: 15 residues. Germline V lookup: CDR1 MNHEY, CDR2 SVGAGI. The CDR3 DNA reads TGTGCCAGCAGTTACTCGACAGGGCTTGGAAACACCATATATTTT. It encodes CASSYSTGLGNTIYF.

Comment on this clonotype: This may come from a read error, since a much larger clone is one base off. V is TRBV6-6 and J is TRBJ2-5, with 10 bases aligning to TRBD2. J lost 11 bases, V lost 6 bases, and 15 bases had no gene match. The CDR3 extends over 15 amino acids. The V gene's germline CDR1 is MNHNY and CDR2 SVGAGI (reference sequence). This chain's CDR3 is CASSPSGGAKNEQYF. The CDR3 region has the DNA TGTGCCAGCAGCCCCAGCGGGGGGGCCAAGAATGAGCAGTACTTC.

A remark on this clonotype: The junction departs from germline at one end; a sequencing error may be responsible. The rearrangement joins TRBV12-3 or TRBV12-4 to TRBJ2-4; maybe TRBD1 (6 bases). CDR3 length equals 14 residues. The CDR3 reads CTSSQGYRENIQYF. CDR3 coding DNA: TGTACCAGCAGTCAAGGCTACAGGGAAAACATTCAGTACTTC.

The genes are TRBV3-1 and TRBJ1-4; D is undetermined. This CDR3 contains 16 residues. The germline V and J ends were trimmed by 4 bases and 4 bases, with 16 bases remaining between them. Germline CDR1 LGHDT, CDR2 YNNKEL (reference sequence). The CDR3 region is CASSLLRGGFNEKLFF. Here the CDR3 DNA reads TGTGCCAGCAGCCTGCTCAGAGGCGGCTTTAATGAAAAACTGTTTTTT.

This clonotype was detected only a few times. V is TRBV7-9 and J is TRBJ2-5; TRBD2 is a possible D gene (7 bases). Germline V gives CDR1 SEHNR, CDR2 FQNEAQ (reference sequence). Trimming took 5 bases from V and 4 from J, leaving 20 bases between them. This CDR3 has 16 amino acids. The CDR3 DNA sequence: TGTGCCAGCAGCCCCCAGCTTGGGGGGGGCCGAGAGACCCAGTACTTC. It translates to CASSPQLGGGRETQYF.

As concerns this clonotype: A much larger clonotype is one base distant, so this may be a read error. The CDR3 loop reads CASSRLVGGLQDEQFF. The CDR3 bases are TGTGCCAGCAGTCGACTAGTGGGGGGGCTACAGGATGAGCAGTTCTTC. This chain joins TRBV6-6 and TRBJ2-1, with a weak D call TRBD2 (7 bases). The germline V gene has CDR1 MNHNY and CDR2 SVGAGI (reference sequence). Trimming stripped 5 bases from V and 8 bases from J, with 22 bases between. The CDR3 spans 16 residues.

This clonotype was observed a few times. A much larger clone differs by one base, so this may be a read error. The chain links TRBV12-3 or TRBV12-4 to TRBJ2-3; TRBD2 is a possible D gene (5 bases). The CDR3 loop spans 15 amino acids. CDR3 amino acids: CASSSSGPSTDAQYF. DNA for the CDR3: TGTGCCAGCAGTTCCAGCGGTCCTAGCACAGATGCGCAGTATTTT.

This clonotype was detected only a few times. The chain couples TRBV25-1 to TRBJ1-1, with D maybe TRBD1 (6 bases). CDR1 is MGHDK, CDR2 SYGVNS, per germline. CDR3 size: 14 residues. V was trimmed by 4 bases and J by 4 bases, leaving 13 bases between them. The CDR3 here is CASSGIKGGTEAFF. Here the CDR3 DNA reads TGTGCCAGCAGTGGGATTAAGGGGGGCACTGAAGCTTTCTTT.

The chain couples TRBV7-2 to TRBJ2-7; tentatively, D is TRBD1 (6 bases). The CDR3 loop spans 14 amino acids. Germline V gene sequence: CDR1 SGHTA, CDR2 FQGNSA. V was trimmed by 2 bases and J by 2 bases, leaving 10 bases between them. CDR3 nucleotide sequence: TGTGCCAGCAGCTTAAGGGGGAATACCTACGAGCAGTACTTC. Amino acid sequence: CASSLRGNTYEQYF.